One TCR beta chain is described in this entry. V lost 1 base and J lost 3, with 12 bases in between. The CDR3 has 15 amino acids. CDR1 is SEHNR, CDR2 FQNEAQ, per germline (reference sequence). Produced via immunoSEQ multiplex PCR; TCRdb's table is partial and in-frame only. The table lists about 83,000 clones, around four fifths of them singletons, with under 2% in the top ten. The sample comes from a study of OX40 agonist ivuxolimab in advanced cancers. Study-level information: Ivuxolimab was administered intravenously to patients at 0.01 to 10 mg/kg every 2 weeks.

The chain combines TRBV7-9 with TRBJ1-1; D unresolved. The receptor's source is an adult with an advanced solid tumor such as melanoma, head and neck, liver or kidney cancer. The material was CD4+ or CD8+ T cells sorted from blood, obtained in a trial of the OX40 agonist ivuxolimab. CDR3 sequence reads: CASSLDRSGYTEAFF. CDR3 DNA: TGTGCCAGCAGCTTAGACCGGTCCGGGTACACTGAAGCTTTCTTT.